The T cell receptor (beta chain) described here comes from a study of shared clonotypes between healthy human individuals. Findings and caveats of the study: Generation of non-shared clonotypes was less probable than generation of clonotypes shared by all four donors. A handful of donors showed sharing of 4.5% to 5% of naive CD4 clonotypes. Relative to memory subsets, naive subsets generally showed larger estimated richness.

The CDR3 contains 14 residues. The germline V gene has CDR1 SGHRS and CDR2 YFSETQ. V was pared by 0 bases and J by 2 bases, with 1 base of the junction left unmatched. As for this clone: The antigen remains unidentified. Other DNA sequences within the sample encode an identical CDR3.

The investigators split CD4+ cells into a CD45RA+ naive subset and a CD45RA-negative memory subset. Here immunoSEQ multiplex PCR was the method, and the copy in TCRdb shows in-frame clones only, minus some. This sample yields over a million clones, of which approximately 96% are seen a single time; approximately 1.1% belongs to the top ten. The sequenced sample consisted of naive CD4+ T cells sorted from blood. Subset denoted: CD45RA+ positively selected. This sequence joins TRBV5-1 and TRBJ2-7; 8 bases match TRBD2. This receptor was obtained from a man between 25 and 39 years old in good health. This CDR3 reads CASSLGLATYEQYF. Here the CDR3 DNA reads TGCGCCAGCAGCTTGGGACTAGCGACCTACGAGCAGTACTTC. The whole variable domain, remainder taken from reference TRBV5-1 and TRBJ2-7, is KAGVTQTPRYLIKTRGQQVTLSCSPISGHRSVSWYQQTPGQGLQFLFEYFSETQRNKGNFPGRFSGRQFSNSRSEMNVSTLELGDSALYLCASSLGLATYEQYFGPGTRLTVT.